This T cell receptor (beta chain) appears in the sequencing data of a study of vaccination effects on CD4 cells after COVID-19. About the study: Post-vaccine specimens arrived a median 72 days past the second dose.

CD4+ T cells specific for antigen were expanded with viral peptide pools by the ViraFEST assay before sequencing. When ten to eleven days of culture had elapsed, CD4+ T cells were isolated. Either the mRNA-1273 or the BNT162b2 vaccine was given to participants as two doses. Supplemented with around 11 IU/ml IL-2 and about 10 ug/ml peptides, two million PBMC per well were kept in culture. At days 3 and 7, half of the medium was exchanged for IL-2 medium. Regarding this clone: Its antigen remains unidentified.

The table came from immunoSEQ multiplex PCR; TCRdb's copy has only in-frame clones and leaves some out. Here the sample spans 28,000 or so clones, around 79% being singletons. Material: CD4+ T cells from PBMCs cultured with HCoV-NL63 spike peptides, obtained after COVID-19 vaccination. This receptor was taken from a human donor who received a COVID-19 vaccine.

CDR3 sequence reads: CSAAMALDAYSNQPQHF. CDR3 coding DNA: TGCAGCGCCGCAATGGCCCTTGACGCGTATAGCAATCAGCCCCAGCATTTT. This rearrangement joins TRBV29-1 to TRBJ1-5; D call uncertain. Trimming took off 7 bases at V and 0 bases at J, with 22 bases between the two ends. Germline CDR1 and CDR2: SQVTM and ANQGSEA. The CDR3 has 17 amino acids. Full variable domain (rest looked up from reference TRBV29-1 and TRBJ1-5): SAVISQKPSRDICQRGTSLTIQCQVDSQVTMMFWYRQQPGQSLTLIATANQGSEATYESGFVIDKFPISRPNLTFSTLTVSNMSPEDSSIYLCSAAMALDAYSNQPQHFGDGTRLSIL.